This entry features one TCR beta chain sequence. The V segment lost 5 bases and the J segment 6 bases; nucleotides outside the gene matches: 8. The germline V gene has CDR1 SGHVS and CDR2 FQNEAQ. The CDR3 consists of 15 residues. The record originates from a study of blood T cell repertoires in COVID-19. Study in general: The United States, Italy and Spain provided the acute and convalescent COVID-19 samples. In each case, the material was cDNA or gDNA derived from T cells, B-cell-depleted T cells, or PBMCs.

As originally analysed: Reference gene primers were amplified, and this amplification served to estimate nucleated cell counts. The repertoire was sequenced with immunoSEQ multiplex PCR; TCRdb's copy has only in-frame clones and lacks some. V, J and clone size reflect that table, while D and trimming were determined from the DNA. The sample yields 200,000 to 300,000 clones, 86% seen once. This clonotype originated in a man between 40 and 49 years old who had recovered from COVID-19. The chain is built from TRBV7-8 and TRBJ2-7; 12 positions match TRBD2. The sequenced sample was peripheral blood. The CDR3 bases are TGTGCCAGCAGCCTTGGACTAGCGGGACCTACCGAGCAGTACTTC. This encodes CASSLGLAGPTEQYF.